This T cell receptor beta chain emerged from a study of T cell responses to AZD1222 COVID-19 vaccine. Study details: Second-dose recipients at about 4 or about 12 weeks were treated as one pooled group.

Study-wide results and caveats: Among spike-specific TCRs, nearly half reportedly target unmutated variant regions.

The V end was cut by 2 bases, the J end by 5 bases, with 8 bases between. The CDR3 runs 14 residues. Germline V gene lookup returns CDR1 KGHDR and CDR2 SFDVKD. Assay: immunoSEQ multiplex PCR; the TCRdb copy retains only in-frame clones and omits some. The table includes about 130,000 clones, over 85% detected once. With respect to this clone: Its antigen is as yet unknown.

Specimen: peripheral blood, collected on day 0 of AZD1222 vaccination. The TCR was taken from an adult in good health. The V and J genes are TRBV24-1 and TRBJ2-2; D gene unclear. CDR3 sequence: CATSDSRRTGELFF. CDR3 sequence (DNA): TGTGCCACCAGTGATTCACGGAGAACCGGGGAGCTGTTTTTT.